The rows below give T cell receptor beta chains drawn from one sample of a study of shared clonotypes between healthy human individuals. The assay was immunoSEQ multiplex PCR, and TCRdb's table has in-frame clones only and misses some. The sample includes some 2,500,000 clones, 85% to 95% of them seen just once. The source material was naive CD4+ T cells from PBMCs. The source is a man between 18 and 29 years old in good health. Some clones in this sample may be carry-over from other donors' samples. Each CDR3 is given with its conserved first and last residue. Each record gives: J gene, V gene, clone size, D gene, CDR3 DNA, CDR3 protein. The D gene is left open where the match is weak. The listing skips clone size in some rows; elsewhere it reads once, few, many or a size class.

TRBJ2-2,TRBV28,-,-,TGTGCCAGCGCTGAATTGTGGGAGGCCGGGGAGCTGTTTTTT,CASAELWEAGELFF
TRBJ2-5,TRBV27,-,-,TGTGCCAGCAGTCTCTTAACGGGCTCGGGGACCCAGTACTTC,CASSLLTGSGTQYF
TRBJ2-7,TRBV21-1,-,-,TGTGCCAGCAGCAATTCCTCGCTAGCGGGTCTTAAATTGGTCTACGAGCAGTACTTC,CASSNSSLAGLKLVYEQYF
TRBJ2-1,TRBV7-9,-,TRBD2,TGTGCCAGCAGGGGCGCTAGCGGGCAGCGCTACAATGAGCAGTTCTTC,CASRGASGQRYNEQFF
TRBJ2-5,TRBV28,-,TRBD1,TGTGCCAGCAGTACTACAGGGGCTCAAGAGACCCAGTACTTC,CASSTTGAQETQYF
TRBJ2-5,TRBV5-1,-,-,TGCGCCAGCGGCAAGGGACCAGAGACCCAGTACTTC,CASGKGPETQYF
TRBJ2-5,TRBV9,-,-,TGTGCCAGCAGCCCGGGGTGGGGTGAAGAGACCCAGTACTTC,CASSPGWGEETQYF
TRBJ2-3,TRBV6-1,-,-,TGTGCCAGCAGAGGGAGCACAGATACGCAGTATTTT,CASRGSTDTQYF
TRBJ2-7,TRBV11-3,-,-,TGTGCCAGCAGCAAGTCCCTCTCCTACGAGCAGTACTTC,CASSKSLSYEQYF
TRBJ2-2,TRBV25-1,-,-,TGTGCCAGCAGTGAATGGGAGAGGGCCAACACCGGGGAGCTGTTTTTT,CASSEWERANTGELFF
TRBJ2-1,TRBV7-2,-,-,TGTGCCAGCAGCTTAGGCCTCCGAGATGAGCAGTTCTTC,CASSLGLRDEQFF
TRBJ2-1,TRBV12-5,-,-,TGTGCTAGTGGTTTGGTACAGGGTCCCCTAGCGGACTACAATGAGCAGTTCTTC,CASGLVQGPLADYNEQFF
TRBJ2-1,TRBV30,-,-,TGTGCCTGGAGTGCTTCAGGGGTCGAGCAGTTCTTC,CAWSASGVEQFF
TRBJ2-7,TRBV30,-,TRBD1,TGTGCCTGGACCCCTCAGGGCAGGGGGTTTCGCGAGCAGTACTTC,CAWTPQGRGFREQYF
TRBJ2-7,TRBV18,-,-,TGTGCCAGCTCACCAGCGCCACAGCCCACCTACGAGCAGTACTTC,CASSPAPQPTYEQYF
TRBJ1-6,TRBV7-2,-,-,TGTGCCAGCAGCGCTGCAGGGTCCGGTTCACCCCTCCACTTT,CASSAAGSGSPLHF
TRBJ1-4,TRBV28,-,-,TGTGCCAGCAGTTTAGGGGCGGGGGGGCCCTCAACTAATGAAAAACTGTTTTTT,CASSLGAGGPSTNEKLFF
TRBJ2-3,TRBV28,-,TRBD2,TGTGCCAGCAGTCGTGGACTAGCGGGAGGGCGAGATACGCAGTATTTT,CASSRGLAGGRDTQYF
TRBJ1-1,TRBV5-1,-,-,TGCGCCAGCAGCTTGGACGGGAGAACTGAAGCTTTCTTT,CASSLDGRTEAFF
TRBJ2-2,TRBV5-1,-,-,TGCGCCAGCAGCCTGGGGGCAGAGAACACCGGGGAGCTGTTTTTT,CASSLGAENTGELFF
TRBJ2-4,TRBV5-1,-,-,TGCGCCAGCAGCGGATATGTCCAGGCCCCGTACTTC,CASSGYVQAPYF
TRBJ2-1,TRBV5-1,-,TRBD2,TGCGCCAGCAGCTTGGCGGCTAGCGGGAGTAAAAATGAGCAGTTCTTC,CASSLAASGSKNEQFF
TRBJ2-1,TRBV5-1,-,-,TGCGCCAGCAGCCCCAAACCGGGACAAAGTAACAATGAGCAGTTCTTC,CASSPKPGQSNNEQFF
TRBJ1-3,TRBV7-8,once,-,TGTGCCAGCAGCTTAGGACAGCGGAGCTCTGGAAACACCATATATTTT,CASSLGQRSSGNTIYF
TRBJ2-7,TRBV7-3,-,TRBD1,TGTGCCAGCAGCCCCCAGGGGGCCGGAGCCTACGAGCAGTACTTC,CASSPQGAGAYEQYF
TRBJ1-1,TRBV2,-,-,TGTGCCAGCAGGGGGCAGGGCGTGAACACTGAAGCTTTCTTT,CASRGQGVNTEAFF
TRBJ2-2,TRBV7-3,few,-,TGTGCCAGCAGCTCGGACATCACCGGGGAGCTGTTTTTT,CASSSDITGELFF
TRBJ2-4,TRBV14,-,-,TGTGCCAGCAGCCAAGATAGTTACGGGACCGGGACCAAAAACATTCAGTACTTC,CASSQDSYGTGTKNIQYF
TRBJ1-4,TRBV2,-,TRBD1,TGTGCCGGCAGGACAGGGGATACAACTAATGAAAAACTGTTTTTT,CAGRTGDTTNEKLFF
TRBJ2-3,TRBV9,once,TRBD1,TGTGCCAGCAGGGGACAGGTCGCGGATACGCAGTATTTT,CASRGQVADTQYF
TRBJ1-1,TRBV7-9,few,-,TGTGCCAGCAGCTTAGTCGCGGGTAACACTGAAGCTTTCTTT,CASSLVAGNTEAFF
TRBJ2-2,TRBV5-5,-,-,TGTGCCAGCAGCCTAGTCCGAACTAGGTTGACCGGGGAGCTGTTTTTT,CASSLVRTRLTGELFF
TRBJ1-2,TRBV28,once,-,TGTGCCAGCACAGACAGGTTTAGGGGCTACACCTTC,CASTDRFRGYTF
TRBJ2-5,TRBV7-7,-,-,TGTGCCAGCAGCTTAGGGGGAGTCCGAGAGACCCAGTACTTC,CASSLGGVRETQYF
TRBJ1-2,TRBV28,few,-,TGTGCCGGGGGGACCGCCGCCGGCTACACCTTC,CAGGTAAGYTF
TRBJ2-1,TRBV15,-,TRBD2,TGTGCCACCACCATACTAGCGGGAGGCAGTGAGCAGTTCTTC,CATTILAGGSEQFF
TRBJ1-5,TRBV28,-,TRBD1,TGTGCCAGCAGCTCCCGACAGGGGGCTAATCAGCCCCAGCATTTT,CASSSRQGANQPQHF
TRBJ2-1,TRBV9,-,TRBD2,TGTGCCAGCAGCGTAGCCGGCGGGAGGGAATACAATGAGCAGTTCTTC,CASSVAGGREYNEQFF
TRBJ2-3,TRBV30,-,-,TGTGCCGGGTCGCTGGAGTTCACAGATACGCAGTATTTT,CAGSLEFTDTQYF
TRBJ2-3,TRBV10-3,-,TRBD2,TGTGCCATCAGGAGGACTAGCCTCACAGATACGCAGTATTTT,CAIRRTSLTDTQYF
TRBJ1-1,TRBV6-6,-,TRBD1,TGTGCCAGCCGTAGCGGCAGGGGGCGAGTCACTGAAGCTTTCTTT,CASRSGRGRVTEAFF
TRBJ2-2,TRBV27,few,-,TGTGCCAGCAGTTTATGGGGGAACGGGGAGCTGTTTTTT,CASSLWGNGELFF